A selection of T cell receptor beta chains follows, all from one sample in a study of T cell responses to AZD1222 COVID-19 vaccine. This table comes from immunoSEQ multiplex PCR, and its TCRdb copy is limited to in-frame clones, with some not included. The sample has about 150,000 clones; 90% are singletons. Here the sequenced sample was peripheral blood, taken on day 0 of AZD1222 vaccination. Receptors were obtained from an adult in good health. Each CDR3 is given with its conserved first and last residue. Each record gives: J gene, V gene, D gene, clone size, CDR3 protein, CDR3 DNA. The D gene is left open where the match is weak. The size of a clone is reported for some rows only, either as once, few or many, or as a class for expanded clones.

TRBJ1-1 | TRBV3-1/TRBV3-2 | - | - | CASSQDRCGASTEAFF | TGTGCCAGCAGCCAAGATAGATGCGGGGCTTCTACTGAAGCTTTCTTT
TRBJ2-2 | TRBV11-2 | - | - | CASSPQGGVAGELFF | TGTGCCAGCAGCCCCCAGGGGGGGGTAGCCGGGGAGCTGTTTTTT
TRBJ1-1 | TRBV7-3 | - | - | CASSSSVNTEAFF | TGTGCCAGCAGCTCATCAGTGAACACTGAAGCTTTCTTT
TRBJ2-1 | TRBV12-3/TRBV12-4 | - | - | CASSLGIGEQFF | TGTGCCAGCAGTTTGGGGATCGGTGAGCAGTTCTTC
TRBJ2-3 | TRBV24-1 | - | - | CATSEPLGTPDTQYF | TGTGCCACCAGTGAGCCCCTCGGGACCCCAGATACGCAGTATTTT
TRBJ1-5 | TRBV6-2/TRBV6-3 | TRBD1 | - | CASSYELDRGGFDNQPQHF | TGTGCCAGCAGTTACGAGTTGGACAGGGGAGGATTTGACAATCAGCCCCAGCATTTT
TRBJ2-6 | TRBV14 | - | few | CASSPEVRAGANVLTF | TGTGCCAGCAGCCCCGAGGTAAGAGCTGGGGCCAACGTCCTGACTTTC
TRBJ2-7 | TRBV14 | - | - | CASSQLGQGLYEQYF | TGTGCCAGCAGCCAATTAGGGCAGGGTTTGTACGAGCAGTACTTC
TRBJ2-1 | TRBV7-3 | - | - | CASSLFSGSYNEQFF | TGTGCCAGCAGCTTATTCTCCGGCTCCTACAATGAGCAGTTCTTC
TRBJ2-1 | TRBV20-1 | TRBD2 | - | CSASRSAGTSFYNEQFF | TGCAGTGCTAGTCGATCAGCCGGGACTAGTTTCTACAATGAGCAGTTCTTC
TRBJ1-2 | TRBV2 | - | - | CASSEQGRDGYTF | TGTGCCAGCAGTGAACAGGGTCGGGATGGCTACACCTTC
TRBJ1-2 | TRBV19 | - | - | CASSIYRDLYGYTF | TGTGCCAGTAGTATTTACAGGGACCTCTATGGCTACACCTTC
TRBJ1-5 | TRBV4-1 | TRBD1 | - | CASSQEGQGIFQPQHF | TGCGCCAGCAGCCAAGAAGGACAGGGAATTTTTCAGCCCCAGCATTTT
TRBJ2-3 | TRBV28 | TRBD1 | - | CASSRDRGLVSTDTQYF | TGTGCCAGCAGTCGGGACAGGGGGCTTGTAAGCACAGATACGCAGTATTTT
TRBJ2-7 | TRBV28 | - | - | CASSLEGLHYEQYF | TGTGCCAGCAGTTTGGAAGGTCTGCATTACGAGCAGTACTTC
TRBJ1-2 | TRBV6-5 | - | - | CASSLKGYLAPYGYTF | TGTGCCAGCAGTTTAAAAGGATACCTAGCGCCCTATGGCTACACCTTC
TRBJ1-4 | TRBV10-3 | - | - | CAISESARLAEKLFF | TGTGCCATCAGTGAGTCGGCCAGGTTAGCTGAAAAACTGTTTTTT
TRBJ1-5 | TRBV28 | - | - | CASKTGDYSNQPQHF | TGTGCCAGTAAGACAGGTGATTATAGCAATCAGCCCCAGCATTTT
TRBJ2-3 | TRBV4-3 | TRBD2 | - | CASSPKGTSGSTDTQYF | TGCGCCAGCAGCCCCAAAGGGACTAGCGGTAGCACAGATACGCAGTATTTT
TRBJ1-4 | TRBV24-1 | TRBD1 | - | CATSARGTGYEKLFF | TGTGCCACCAGTGCCCGCGGGACAGGGTATGAAAAACTGTTTTTT
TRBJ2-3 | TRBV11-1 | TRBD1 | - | CASSLVGGAPDTQYF | TGTGCCAGCAGCTTAGTAGGGGGCGCACCAGATACGCAGTATTTT
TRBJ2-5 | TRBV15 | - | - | CATSRDLRRVIQETQYF | TGTGCCACCAGCAGAGATTTGAGGAGGGTGATCCAAGAGACCCAGTACTTC
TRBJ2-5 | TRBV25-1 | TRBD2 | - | CASTVPGGGSQETQYF | TGTGCCAGCACTGTCCCGGGGGGAGGGTCTCAAGAGACCCAGTACTTC
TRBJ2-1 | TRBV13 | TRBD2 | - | CASSLAQAGDGNEQFF | TGTGCCAGCAGCTTAGCTCAAGCGGGGGATGGGAATGAGCAGTTCTTC
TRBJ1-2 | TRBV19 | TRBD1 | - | CASTLGQEGGYTF | TGTGCCAGTACCCTGGGACAGGAAGGAGGCTACACCTTC
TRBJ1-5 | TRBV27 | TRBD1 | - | CASSQKTGWLGNQPQHF | TGTGCCAGCAGTCAAAAGACAGGGTGGCTAGGCAATCAGCCCCAGCATTTT
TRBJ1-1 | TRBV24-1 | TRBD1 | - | CATRPGTGDKNTEAFF | TGTGCCACCCGTCCTGGGACAGGGGACAAGAACACTGAAGCTTTCTTT
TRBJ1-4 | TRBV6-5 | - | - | CASSYRGGEKLFF | TGTGCCAGCAGTTACAGGGGCGGTGAAAAACTGTTTTTT
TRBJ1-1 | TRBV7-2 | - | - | CASSFYGEAFF | TGTGCCAGCAGCTTTTACGGTGAAGCTTTCTTT
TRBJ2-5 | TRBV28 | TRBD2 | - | CASSPPLSGRLETQYF | TGTGCCAGCAGTCCCCCCCTAAGCGGGAGGCTCGAGACCCAGTACTTC
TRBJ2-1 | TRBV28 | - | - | CASSSSRDYNEQFF | TGTGCCAGCAGTTCGTCCCGGGACTACAATGAGCAGTTCTTC
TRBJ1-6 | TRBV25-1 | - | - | CASSGTDGRSPLHF | TGTGCCAGCAGTGGGACGGACGGTCGGAGTCCGTTACACTTT
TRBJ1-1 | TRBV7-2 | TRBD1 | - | CASSWTGGAYTEAFF | TGTGCCAGCAGCTGGACAGGGGGCGCTTACACTGAAGCTTTCTTT
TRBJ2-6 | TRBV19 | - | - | CASFPSKFSGANVLTF | TGTGCCAGTTTCCCCTCCAAATTCTCTGGGGCCAACGTCCTGACTTTC
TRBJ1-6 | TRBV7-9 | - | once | CASSLAWSSGSPLHF | TGTGCCAGCAGCTTAGCCTGGAGTTCGGGTTCACCCCTCCACTTT
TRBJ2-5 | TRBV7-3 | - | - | CASSFSGSYETQYF | TGTGCCAGCAGCTTCTCGGGTTCATACGAGACCCAGTACTTC
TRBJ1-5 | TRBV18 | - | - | CASSLTAPNSNQPQHF | TGTGCCAGCTCACTAACAGCTCCTAATAGCAATCAGCCCCAGCATTTT
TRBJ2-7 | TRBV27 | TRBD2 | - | CASRPAGGPYGQYF | TGTGCCAGCAGACCAGCGGGAGGGCCTTACGGGCAGTACTTC
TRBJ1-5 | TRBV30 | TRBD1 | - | CAWSEGQGLRQPQHF | TGTGCCTGGAGTGAGGGACAGGGATTGAGGCAGCCCCAGCATTTT
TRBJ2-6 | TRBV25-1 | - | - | CASSVGSSGANVLTF | TGTGCCAGCAGTGTTGGCAGCTCTGGGGCCAACGTCCTGACTTTC
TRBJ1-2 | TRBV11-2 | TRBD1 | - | CASSPAPGGIYGYTF | TGTGCCAGCAGCCCAGCCCCAGGGGGCATCTATGGCTACACCTTC
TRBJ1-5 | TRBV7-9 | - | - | CASSLTDSNQPQHF | TGTGCCAGCAGCTTGACGGATAGCAATCAGCCCCAGCATTTT
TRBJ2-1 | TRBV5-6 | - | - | CASSLVSENEQFF | TGTGCCAGCAGCTTGGTAAGCGAAAATGAGCAGTTCTTC
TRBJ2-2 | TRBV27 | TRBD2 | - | CASSLSPSGNTGELFF | TGTGCCAGCAGTTTATCACCTAGCGGGAACACCGGGGAGCTGTTTTTT
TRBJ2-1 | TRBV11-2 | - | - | CASSSRTGGSSYNEQFF | TGTGCCAGCAGCTCTCGGACCGGTGGGAGCTCCTACAATGAGCAGTTCTTC
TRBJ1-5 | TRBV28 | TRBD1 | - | CASRPPTGEDSNQPQHF | TGTGCCAGCAGACCACCGACAGGGGAAGATAGCAATCAGCCCCAGCATTTT
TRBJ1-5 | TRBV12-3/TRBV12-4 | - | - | CASSLGSNQPQHF | TGTGCCAGCAGTTTAGGCAGCAATCAGCCCCAGCATTTT
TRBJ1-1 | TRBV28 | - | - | CASSLRGWNTEAFF | TGTGCCAGCAGTTTGCGGGGGTGGAACACTGAAGCTTTCTTT
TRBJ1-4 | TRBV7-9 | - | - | CASSPAAAWEKLFF | TGTGCCAGCAGCCCGGCGGCAGCTTGGGAAAAACTGTTTTTT
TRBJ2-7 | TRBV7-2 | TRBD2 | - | CASSLAGLAGYEQYF | TGTGCCAGCAGCTTAGCGGGACTAGCGGGCTACGAGCAGTACTTC